This T cell receptor beta chain appears in the sequencing data of a study of T cells in localized non-small cell lung cancer. This clone was detected a few times. Antigen: not known. The CDR3 is made up of 13 amino acids. V was pared by 2 bases and J by 5 bases, with 9 bases between. The germline V gene has CDR1 SGHTA and CDR2 FQGNSA. Data came from immunoSEQ multiplex PCR; TCRdb stores just in-frame clones and leaves some out. This table has approximately 20,000 clones, less than 85% appearing once. Study results and caveats: Measurement of T cell clonality placed uninvolved adjacent lung highest, above the level in tumor. The study linked higher blood T cell density to longer overall survival. In adjacent lung, a median about 50 of the top 100 tumor clones were found.

The rearrangement uses TRBV7-2 and TRBJ2-5, with D perhaps given as TRBD1 or TRBD2 (5 bases each). The clonotype was recovered from a man aged 40 to 75 with stage I lung adenocarcinoma. The input for sequencing was peripheral blood, taken before any cancer treatment. This CDR3 reads CASSLWGTETQYF. The DNA for the CDR3 is TGTGCCAGCAGCTTATGGGGGACCGAGACCCAGTACTTC.